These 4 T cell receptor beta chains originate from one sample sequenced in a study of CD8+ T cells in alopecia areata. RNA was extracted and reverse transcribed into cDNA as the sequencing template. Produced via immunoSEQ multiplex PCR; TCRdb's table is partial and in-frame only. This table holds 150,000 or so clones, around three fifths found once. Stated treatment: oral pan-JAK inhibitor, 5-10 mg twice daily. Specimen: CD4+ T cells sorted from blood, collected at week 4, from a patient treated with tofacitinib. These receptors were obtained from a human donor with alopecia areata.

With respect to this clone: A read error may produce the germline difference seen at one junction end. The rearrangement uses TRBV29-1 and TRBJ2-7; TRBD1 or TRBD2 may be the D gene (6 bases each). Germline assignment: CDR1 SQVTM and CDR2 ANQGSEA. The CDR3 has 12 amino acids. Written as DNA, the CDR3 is TGCAGCGCTGAACAGGGAGGTGACGAGCAGTACTTC. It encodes CSAEQGGDEQYF.

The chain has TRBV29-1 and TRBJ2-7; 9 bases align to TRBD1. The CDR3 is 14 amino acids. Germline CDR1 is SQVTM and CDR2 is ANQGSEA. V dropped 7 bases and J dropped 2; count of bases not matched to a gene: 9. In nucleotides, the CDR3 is TGCAGCGCCCGTTCGGGACAGGGAACCTACGAGCAGTACTTC. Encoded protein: CSARSGQGTYEQYF.

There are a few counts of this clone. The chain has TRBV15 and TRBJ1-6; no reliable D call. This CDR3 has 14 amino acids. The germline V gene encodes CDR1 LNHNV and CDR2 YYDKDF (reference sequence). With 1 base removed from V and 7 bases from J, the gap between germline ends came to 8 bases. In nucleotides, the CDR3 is TGTGCCACCAGCAGAGGTGGAGAAAATTCACCCCTCCACTTT. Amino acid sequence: CATSRGGENSPLHF.

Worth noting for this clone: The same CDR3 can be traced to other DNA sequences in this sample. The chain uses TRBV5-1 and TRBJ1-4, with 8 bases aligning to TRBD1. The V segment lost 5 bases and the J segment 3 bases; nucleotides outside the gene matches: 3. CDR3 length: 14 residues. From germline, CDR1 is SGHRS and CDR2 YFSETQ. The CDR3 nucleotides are TGCGCCAGCAGTCTACAGGGGGCTAATGAAAAACTGTTTTTT. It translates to CASSLQGANEKLFF.